These 3 T cell receptor beta chains share one sample of origin, sequenced in a study of blood T cell repertoires in COVID-19. Repertoires were generated with immunoSEQ multiplex PCR, while TCRdb's copy carries only in-frame clones and drops some. The sample shows 100,000 to 150,000 clones, approximately 81% of them seen only once. The sample taken for sequencing was peripheral blood. Receptors originate from a man aged 40-49 years with active or convalescent COVID-19.

V is TRBV28 and J is TRBJ2-1, with 7 bases matching TRBD1. CDR3 length: 15 amino acids. Germline lookup yields CDR1 MDHEN and CDR2 SYDVKM. V lost 1 base, J lost 9 bases, and 9 bases stayed unmatched. The CDR3 DNA follows: TGTGCCAGCAGTTTATCTGGGACAGTCTCTCTTGAGCAGTTCTTC. Its protein is CASSLSGTVSLEQFF. The full variable domain, rest sourced from reference TRBV28 and TRBJ2-1, is DVKVTQSSRYLVKRTGEKVFLECVQDMDHENMFWYRQDPGLGLRLIYFSYDVKMKEKGDIPEGYSVSREKKERFSLILESASTNQTSMYLCASSLSGTVSLEQFFGPGTRLTVL.

This clone was detected only a few times. CDR3 DNA sequence: TGCGCCAGCATCCCTGGCGGGACAGGGGTCTACGAGCAGTACTTC. Its protein product is CASIPGGTGVYEQYF. The genes are TRBV5-1 and TRBJ2-7; 10 bases are shared with TRBD1. The trim removed 6 bases at V and 3 bases at J, leaving 9 bases unmatched. Germline V gene lookup returns CDR1 SGHRS and CDR2 YFSETQ. The length of the CDR3 is 15 residues.

J is TRBJ1-2 and V is TRBV6-1; weak D call: TRBD1 (6 bases). The CDR3 is 13 amino acids. V lost 3 bases, J lost 7 bases, and 12 bases lay in between. Germline V gene data show CDR1 as MNHNS and CDR2 as SASEGT. The CDR3, as DNA: TGTGCCAGCAGTGACAAGGACAGCCGTGGCTACACCTTC. The encoded protein is CASSDKDSRGYTF.